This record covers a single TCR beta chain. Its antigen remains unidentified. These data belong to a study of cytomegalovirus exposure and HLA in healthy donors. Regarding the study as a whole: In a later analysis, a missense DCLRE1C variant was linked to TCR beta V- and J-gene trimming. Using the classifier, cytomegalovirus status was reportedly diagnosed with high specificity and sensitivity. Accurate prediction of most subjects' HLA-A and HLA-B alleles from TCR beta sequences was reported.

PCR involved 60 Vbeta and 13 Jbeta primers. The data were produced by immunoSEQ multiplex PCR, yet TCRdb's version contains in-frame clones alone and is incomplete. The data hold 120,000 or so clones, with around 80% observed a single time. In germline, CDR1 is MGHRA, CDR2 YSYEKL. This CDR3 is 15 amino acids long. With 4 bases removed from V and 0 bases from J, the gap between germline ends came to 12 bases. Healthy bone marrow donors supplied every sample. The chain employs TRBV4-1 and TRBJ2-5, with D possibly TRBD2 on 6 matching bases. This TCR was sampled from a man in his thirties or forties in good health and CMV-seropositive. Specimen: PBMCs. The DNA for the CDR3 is TGCGCCAGCAGCCCAATTCAGCGGGACCAAGAGACCCAGTACTTC. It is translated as CASSPIQRDQETQYF.